These 9 T cell receptor beta chains were all obtained from the same sample, sequenced in a study of blood T cell repertoires in COVID-19. Measured with immunoSEQ multiplex PCR; TCRdb has only the in-frame clones, and not every one. Of about 80,000 clones listed, 78% were seen once; the top ten hold approximately 15%. The specimen was peripheral blood. The receptor source for this set is a human donor in a cohort sampled during active COVID-19.

This clone was observed a single time. The J gene is TRBJ2-5, the V gene TRBV5-1; 10 bases line up with TRBD1. CDR1 is SGHRS and CDR2 is YFSETQ in the germline V gene. The ends lost 0 bases at V and 5 bases at J; junction bases unmatched: 4. This CDR3 spans 15 amino acids. Here the CDR3 DNA reads TGCGCCAGCAGCTTGGCGGGACAGGGGCGGGAGACCCAGTACTTC. Translation gives CASSLAGQGRETQYF.

V and J are TRBV11-3 and TRBJ2-1, with D unresolved. Trimming shortened V by 1 base and J by 10 bases, and 8 bases separated the two germline ends. The CDR3 is made up of 12 amino acids. Per the germline V gene, CDR1 is SGHNT and CDR2 is YENEEA. This CDR3 reads CASSLVTWEQFF. For the CDR3, the DNA is TGTGCCAGCAGCTTAGTTACATGGGAGCAGTTCTTC.

This clone was detected only once. The J gene is TRBJ2-5, the V gene TRBV4-1; 8 nucleotides agree with TRBD1. This CDR3 has 13 amino acids. The germline gives CDR1 MGHRA, CDR2 YSYEKL. The V and J ends lost 8 bases and 4 bases, in that order; junction bases with no gene match: 6. This CDR3 is CASGPTGGETQYF. The CDR3 DNA sequence: TGCGCCAGCGGACCCACAGGGGGAGAGACCCAGTACTTC.

The chain has TRBV27 and TRBJ1-1, with TRBD1 matching over 9 bases. Germline V lookup: CDR1 MNHEY, CDR2 SMNVEV (reference sequence). The CDR3 contains 14 residues. With V trimmed by 6 bases and J by 4 bases, 6 bases remained unmatched. As DNA, the CDR3 is TGTGCCAGCAGACCGACAGGGGGGGCCACTGAAGCTTTCTTT. Translated, it gives CASRPTGGATEAFF.

By proportion, this clone is medium-sized (0.01 to 0.1%). The V call is TRBV10-2, the J call TRBJ1-3, with TRBD1 matching 7 bases. J gave up 2 bases and V 5 bases, and 3 bases lay outside the gene matches. From germline, CDR1 is WSHSY and CDR2 SAAADI. This CDR3 is built from 14 residues. This CDR3 is CASSLTGAGNTIYF. CDR3 coding DNA: TGCGCCAGCAGTTTAACAGGGGCTGGAAACACCATATATTTT.

The chain combines TRBV19 with TRBJ1-1; 12 bases are shared with TRBD1. Germline CDR1 is LNHDA and CDR2 is SQIVND (reference sequence). Trimming cost V 6 bases and J 4 bases; bases outside gene matches: 6. The length of the CDR3 is 15 residues. The CDR3, as DNA: TGTGCCAGTAGCCCAGGGGACAGGGGGCTCACTGAAGCTTTCTTT. It is translated as CASSPGDRGLTEAFF.

This chain uses TRBV10-3 with TRBJ2-7, with 8 nucleotides matching TRBD1. This CDR3 is 15 amino acids long. V lost 6 bases and J lost 3; bases outside the gene matches: 10. Germline CDR1 and CDR2: ENHRY and SYGVKD. The CDR3 reads CAIRDRTGLHYEQYF. In DNA, the CDR3 is TGTGCCATCAGGGATCGGACAGGGCTACACTACGAGCAGTACTTC.

The chain recombines TRBV12-3 or TRBV12-4 with TRBJ1-1, with 7 bases identical to TRBD1. The length of the CDR3 is 13 residues. J lost 6 bases, V lost 5 bases, and 6 bases had no gene match. The CDR3 DNA reads as TGTGCCAGCAGTGGGGGGACAGCCGCTGAAGCTTTCTTT. Translated, it gives CASSGGTAAEAFF.

This clone was seen only a few times. J is TRBJ2-3 and V is TRBV6-4; 9 positions agree with TRBD2. The V gene end was trimmed by 1 base and the J gene end by 4 bases; junction bases not matched to a gene: 0. Germline V CDR1 and CDR2: MRHNA, SNTAGT. There are 14 residues in the CDR3. The CDR3 spells CASSDLAGADTQYF. The CDR3 nucleotides are TGTGCCAGCAGTGACTTAGCGGGGGCAGATACGCAGTATTTT.